This T cell receptor beta chain was sequenced during a study of cytomegalovirus exposure and HLA in healthy donors. V lost 4 bases to trimming and J lost 2 bases, with 11 bases between them. The CDR3 is 15 residues long. The germline CDR1 and CDR2 sequences are SGHAT and FQDESV (reference sequence). Comment on this clone: Its antigen remains unknown.

Study-level findings and limits: Most subjects had HLA-A and HLA-B alleles reportedly predicted accurately by TCR beta sequences.

Researchers ran the PCR with 60 Vbeta and 13 Jbeta primers. Per the study methods: The count from a later analysis was about 80 million unique TCR beta chains, about 10 million of them shared. Assay: immunoSEQ multiplex PCR; the TCRdb copy retains only in-frame clones and omits some. Clone size and V and J calls were adopted from that table, with D and trimming inferred from the DNA. The sample contains approximately 110,000 clones, 74% of which appear only once. What was sequenced was PBMCs. The receptor comes from a man aged 45-65 years in good health and CMV-seropositive. The chain combines TRBV11-1 with TRBJ2-2, with a weak D call TRBD1 (7 bases). The CDR3 loop reads CASSSGGLNTGELFF. CDR3 in DNA: TGTGCCAGCAGCTCAGGGGGGCTCAACACCGGGGAGCTGTTTTTT.